This record concerns one T cell receptor (beta chain) sequence. Its specificity is unknown. This specimen belongs to a study of blood T cells in healthy people across ages. Study results and limitations: Per million T cells, the diversity of TCR beta decreased roughly linearly as age advanced. Versus aged donors, long-lived donors had higher diversity and more naive CD4+ cells. It was held that diversity estimates obtained from one million T cells represented underestimates.

The J segment lost 5 bases and the V segment lost 6 bases, leaving 8 bases of the junction unmatched. Per the germline V gene, CDR1 is SGHAT and CDR2 is FQNNGV. CDR3 length: 15 amino acids. Sample-barcoded 5' priming and a J-beta primer mix drove a second PCR of about 6 to 12 cycles. Every molecule of cDNA carried a tag from a template-switch adaptor with 12 random nucleotides. TCRdb re-analysed the 5' RACE reads in MiXCR, keeping a single row per CDR3 protein. The sample has over 1.5 million distinct CDR3 sequences, about 50% seen once; the top ten hold approximately 2%. The chain recombines TRBV11-2 with TRBJ1-1; 11 bases line up with TRBD1. This clonotype was obtained from a woman in her thirties or forties in good health. Sequenced: blood. The CDR3 nucleotides are TGTGCCAGCAGGGGGGACAGGGGGATAGGGACTGAAGCTTTCTTT. Its translation is CASRGDRGIGTEAFF.